The sample holds a few counts of the clone carrying this T cell receptor beta chain. Its antigen is not known. The data were obtained in a study of beta chain features in type 1 diabetes. Every bit of the isolated RNA underwent reverse transcription, so sequencing read expressed TCRB transcripts. Sequenced naive, central memory and regulatory T cell samples produced an average of roughly 3.6 million reads. The method was immunoSEQ multiplex PCR; TCRdb's version includes in-frame clones alone and lacks a portion of them. The repertoire holds about 150,000 clones, 9.2% seen once, with around 0.7% in the top ten. In germline, CDR1 is SGHDN, CDR2 FVKESK. Trimming removed 3 bases from V and 7 bases from J, with 25 bases in between. The CDR3 has 19 residues. General study points: Among all four CD4+ subsets, Type 1 diabetes patients had TCRB CDR3s that were moderately but significantly shorter. Whatever favoring of shorter templates PCR might show would apply equally to patients and controls. Reads derived from cDNA could over-represent cells showing high TCR expression.

This chain uses TRBV14 with TRBJ1-6, with D possibly being TRBD1 (5 bases). The source material was central memory CD4+ T cells from blood. This receptor was obtained from a man between 18 and 35 years old in good health. The CDR3 here is CASSHIPTMELGGNSPLHF. The CDR3, as DNA: TGTGCCAGCAGCCACATACCTACCATGGAGCTCGGGGGAAATTCACCCCTCCACTTT. Combining the CDR3 with reference TRBV14 and TRBJ1-6 gives the whole variable domain EAGVTQFPSHSVIEKGQTVTLRCDPISGHDNLYWYRRVMGKEIKFLLHFVKESKQDESGMPNNRFLAERTGGTYSTLKVQPAELEDSGVYFCASSHIPTMELGGNSPLHFGNGTRLTVT.